This T cell receptor beta chain was sequenced during a study of vaccination and CD4 T cells after COVID-19. Study summary: Convalescent patients were SARS-CoV-2 positive by nasal swab PCR; several mild, one severe. The stimulating agents, overlapping spike peptides, came from SARS-CoV-2, HCoV-NL63, HCoV-OC43 and HCoV-229E.

On this clonotype itself: Its cognate antigen is unknown.

Treatment reported: roughly 11-day PBMC culture with coronavirus spike peptide pools or control peptides (ViraFEST assay). Under the ViraFEST approach, antigen-specific T cells were expanded with peptide pools and TCRs subsequently sequenced. An Oncomine TCR Beta short-read assay was used to sequence the DNA from cultured CD4+ T cells. TCRdb redid the calling of the PCR reads with MiXCR, one entry per CDR3 protein. Counted here are more than 15,000 distinct CDR3 sequences, 40% to 50% occurring once; the ten biggest clones make up about 14%. V gave up 7 bases and J gave up 0 bases, with 15 bases separating them. The CDR3 contains 16 residues. CDR1 and CDR2 from the germline V gene are MDHEN and SYDVKM.

The V call is TRBV28, the J call TRBJ2-2; no clear D gene. Material: CD4+ T cells from blood, cultured in vitro. The receptor was isolated from a human donor who had recovered from COVID-19. CDR3 coding DNA: TGTGCCAGCACCGTGCCGACGGTTACGAACACCGGGGAGCTGTTTTTT. Its translation: CASTVPTVTNTGELFF.